This entry describes one T cell receptor beta chain. Its target is unknown. Here immunoSEQ multiplex PCR was the method, and the copy in TCRdb shows in-frame clones only, minus some. Among some 150,000 clones listed, about 93% were seen once. This CDR3 spans 15 amino acids. The V and J ends lost 1 base and 4 bases respectively, with 13 bases between them. The germline gives CDR1 SEHNR, CDR2 FQNEAQ (reference sequence). The sample originates from a study of OX40 agonist ivuxolimab in advanced cancers. Study summary: Patients undergoing dose escalation presented with hepatocellular carcinoma, melanoma, renal cell or head and neck cancer. Treatment received earlier with anti-PD-1, anti-PD-L1 or anti-CTLA-4 agents was allowed, and approximately 40% had some.

General study findings and limits: Both blood CD4+ and CD8+ T cells showed clonal growth by week 6 at 0.1 to 3.0 mg/kg.

The receptor comes from an adult with an advanced solid tumor such as melanoma, head and neck, liver or kidney cancer. The genes are TRBV7-9 and TRBJ1-2; D gene uncertain. The sample consisted of CD4+ or CD8+ T cells sorted from blood, taken in a trial of the OX40 agonist ivuxolimab. CDR3 in DNA: TGTGCCAGCAGCTTAGGGGCAGGAACCCCCTATGGCTACACCTTC. Translating gives CASSLGAGTPYGYTF.